The source of this T cell receptor beta chain is a study of T cell responses to AZD1222 COVID-19 vaccine. Overall study findings and caveats: Just a handful of AZD1222 recipients tested seropositive at baseline. Increased Spike-specific TCR breadth and depth were observed after two AZD1222 doses. Unmutated variant regions are reportedly the target of nearly half of TCRs that are spike-specific. Clonal diversity may have been underestimated, and the donors were mostly white British, with more females than males.

Here immunoSEQ multiplex PCR was the method, and the copy in TCRdb shows in-frame clones only, minus some. The data contain under 200,000 clones, approximately 90% of them singletons. Concerning this clone: Its specificity is not known.

Germline values: CDR1 SEHNR, CDR2 FQNEAQ (reference sequence). The CDR3 sequence is 15 residues long. V lost 5 bases to trimming and J lost 4 bases, with 18 bases between them. The starting material was peripheral blood, obtained on day 0 of AZD1222 vaccination. The sequence derives from an adult in good health. The rearrangement links TRBV7-9 to TRBJ2-7; possibly TRBD1 for D (6 bases). The CDR3, as DNA: TGTGCCAGCAGCCAATTAACAGGGATCTGGTACGAGCAGTACTTC. Amino acids: CASSQLTGIWYEQYF.